One and the same sample provided the 6 T cell receptor beta chains below, sequenced in a study of T cells in Graves' hyperthyroidism and ophthalmopathy. Amplified TCR beta CDR3 regions came from RNA transcripts. The HTBI primer set drove a first-round RT-PCR of the TCR CDR3. TCRdb re-analysed the multiplex PCR reads in MiXCR, keeping a single row per CDR3 protein. The profile shows 700,000 to 950,000 distinct CDR3 sequences, 30% to 40% of them singletons. The sample was blood. The receptors come from a woman aged 40 to 55 with Graves' hyperthyroidism.

This clonotype was recorded a few times. The chain joins TRBV15 to TRBJ1-5; no reliable D call. Trimming left V 2 bases short and J 3 bases short, with 11 bases between. The CDR3 length is 15 residues. Germline V gene data show CDR1 as LNHNV and CDR2 as YYDKDF (reference sequence). CDR3 protein: CATSRPRRVNQPQHF. The CDR3 DNA is TGTGCCACCAGCAGACCACGACGGGTCAATCAGCCCCAGCATTTT.

Ten or more counts support this clonotype. V is TRBV6-6 and J is TRBJ1-6; 10 bases are shared with TRBD1. Germline lookup yields CDR1 MNHNY and CDR2 SVGAGI (reference sequence). The V and J ends lost 6 bases and 10 bases, in that order; junction bases with no gene match: 3. The CDR3 loop spans 13 amino acids. The CDR3 sequence is CASSGTGESPLHF. Here the CDR3 DNA reads TGTGCCAGCAGCGGGACAGGGGAATCACCCCTCCACTTT.

The rearrangement uses TRBV10-3 and TRBJ2-6; D remains unclear. The germline V gene encodes CDR1 ENHRY and CDR2 SYGVKD. This CDR3 spans 13 amino acids. V lost 7 bases, J lost 2 bases, and 6 bases lay in between. This chain's CDR3 is CAITDTGANVLTF. The CDR3 region has the DNA TGTGCCATCACCGACACTGGGGCCAACGTCCTGACTTTC.

V usage is TRBV6-1 and J usage is TRBJ2-7; D is unresolved. The CDR3 has 14 residues. Trimming pared 6 bases from V and 0 bases from J, leaving 12 bases between. Germline CDR1 MNHNS, CDR2 SASEGT. The CDR3 sequence is CASRRRDTSYEQYF. In DNA form, the CDR3 reads TGTGCCAGCAGGAGACGCGATACCTCCTACGAGCAGTACTTC.

This clonotype showed up just a few times. The chain combines TRBV4-3 with TRBJ1-1; weak D call: TRBD1 (6 bases). Per the germline V gene, CDR1 is LGHNA and CDR2 is YSLEER. This CDR3 comprises 15 residues. The V end was cut by 0 bases, the J end by 3 bases, with 11 bases between. The CDR3 sequence: CASSQDRGLDTEAFF. For the CDR3, the DNA is TGCGCCAGCAGCCAAGACAGGGGTTTAGACACTGAAGCTTTCTTT.

The V and J genes are TRBV7-9 and TRBJ2-3; 9 bases are shared with TRBD1. The CDR3 runs to 15 residues. CDR1 is SEHNR, CDR2 FQNEAQ, per germline (reference sequence). V shed 4 bases, J shed 6 bases, and the junction held 8 bases outside the gene matches. DNA for the CDR3: TGTGCCAGCAGCTCGACCGGGACAGGGACCGATACGCAGTATTTT. It translates to CASSSTGTGTDTQYF.